The 7 T cell receptor beta chains given below trace back to one sample, sequenced in a study of blood T cell repertoires in COVID-19. The method was immunoSEQ multiplex PCR; TCRdb's version includes in-frame clones alone and lacks a portion of them. This table holds roughly 100,000 clones, 75% to 85% found once. Sequenced sample: peripheral blood. These receptors came from a woman in her seventies with acute or convalescent COVID-19.

This chain connects TRBV30 to TRBJ2-5, with a possible D match to TRBD2 (5 bases). There are 12 residues in the CDR3. Germline-derived CDR1 and CDR2 are GTSNPN and SVGIG (reference sequence). V was cut by 2 bases and J by 5 bases, with 9 bases left in between. Written as DNA, the CDR3 is TGTGCCTGGAGTATGACGGGGGAGACCCAGTACTTC. Protein sequence: CAWSMTGETQYF.

This clone has just a few counts. V is TRBV27 and J is TRBJ1-2, with 8 bases matching TRBD1. Germline V gene sequence: CDR1 MNHEY, CDR2 SMNVEV (reference sequence). This CDR3 has 16 amino acids. V was clipped by 0 bases and J by 5 bases; unmatched bases: 8. In DNA form, the CDR3 reads TGTGCCAGCAGTTTATCCCCAACAGGGGGGTTGTATGGCTACACCTTC. Translated, it gives CASSLSPTGGLYGYTF.

V is TRBV9 and J is TRBJ1-3; 8 bases match TRBD1. This CDR3 is built from 17 residues. Trimming took 0 bases from V and 2 from J; bases not matched to a gene: 7. Germline-derived CDR1 and CDR2 are SGDLS and YYNGEE. CDR3 nucleotides: TGTGCCAGCAGCGTAGAGCAGGGGGCGATCCCTGGAAACACCATATATTTT. Translating gives CASSVEQGAIPGNTIYF.

The chain is built from TRBV5-1 and TRBJ1-6; 10 bases fit TRBD1. The J segment lost 1 base and the V segment lost 7 bases, leaving 17 bases of the junction unmatched. In germline, CDR1 is SGHRS, CDR2 YFSETQ. CDR3 length equals 20 residues. The CDR3 DNA follows: TGCGCCAGCTGCCGATCCGGGACAGGGGACTTCGGGTCCTATAATTCACCCCTCCACTTT. It specifies CASCRSGTGDFGSYNSPLHF.

The chain joins TRBV5-6 to TRBJ2-1; D remains unclear. This CDR3 region has 13 residues. Per the germline V gene, CDR1 is SGHDT and CDR2 is YYEEEE. The germline V and J ends were trimmed by 0 bases and 4 bases, with 5 bases remaining between them. The CDR3 DNA is TGTGCCAGCAGCTTGGGCAGTTACAATGAGCAGTTCTTC. This gives the protein CASSLGSYNEQFF.

The chain recombines TRBV3-1 (or the pseudogene TRBV3-2) with TRBJ1-2; 11 bases fit TRBD1. The junction had 11 bases not matched to a gene; V was cut back by 6 bases and J by 8 bases. Germline CDR1 is LGHDT and CDR2 is YNNKEL (reference sequence). The CDR3 is made up of 15 amino acids. CDR3: CASRGLGQGVGGYTF. The CDR3, as DNA: TGTGCCAGCAGGGGCCTGGGACAGGGGGTGGGCGGCTACACCTTC.

The chain recombines TRBV11-2 with TRBJ1-2; 7 nucleotides match TRBD1. Germline CDR1 is SGHAT and CDR2 is FQNNGV. The CDR3 runs 17 residues. V lost 1 base, J lost 4 bases, and 12 bases stayed unmatched. CDR3 amino acids: CASSLAPTGKAGYGYTF. The CDR3 nucleotides are TGTGCCAGCAGCTTAGCTCCGACAGGGAAGGCGGGCTATGGCTACACCTTC.